A selection of T cell receptor beta chains follows, all from one sample in a study of PD-L1 blockade in urothelial cancer. Generated by immunoSEQ multiplex PCR, the TCRdb table keeps only in-frame clones and is missing some. The table has about 43,000 clones, 83% seen once. The sample was PBMCs, taken around atezolizumab (anti-PD-L1) treatment. These receptors all stem from a man aged 55 to 70 with urothelial cancer. CDR3s include the opening cysteine and the closing phenylalanine or tryptophan. The D gene is left open where the match is weak. Clone size is shown for a subset of rows, as once, few, many or a class of expanded clone.

TGTGCCAGTAGTATTTCGGCAGATACGCAGTATTTT | CASSISADTQYF | . | TRBV19 | . | TRBJ2-3
TGTGCCAGCAGCCCGGGGAGAAACTATGGCTACACCTTC | CASSPGRNYGYTF | . | TRBV9 | . | TRBJ1-2
TGTGCCACCAGCCGGGACACTGGCATTCAGTACTTC | CATSRDTGIQYF | . | TRBV15 | . | TRBJ2-4
TGTGCCAGCAGCCAAGGACAGTCATGGGAGACCCAGTACTTC | CASSQGQSWETQYF | once | TRBV7-2 | . | TRBJ2-5
TGCGCCAGCCACAGGGATGGAGGAGGAGACACTGAAGCTTTCTTT | CASHRDGGGDTEAFF | . | TRBV5-1 | . | TRBJ1-1
TGTGCCAGCAGCTTGCTGAACACCGGGGAGCTGTTTTTT | CASSLLNTGELFF | . | TRBV5-8 | . | TRBJ2-2
TGTGCCAGCAGCGTAGACGCCCTTCAGGGCGAGCAGTACTTC | CASSVDALQGEQYF | . | TRBV9 | . | TRBJ2-7
TGTGCCAGCAGTGATCTCGGTAGCAATCAGCCCCAGCATTTT | CASSDLGSNQPQHF | . | TRBV6-1 | . | TRBJ1-5
TGTGCCAGTATGGGGACAGGAGCCTCCTACGAGCAGTACTTC | CASMGTGASYEQYF | . | TRBV19 | TRBD1 | TRBJ2-7
TGTGCCATCAGTGAAAGGACAGCCCCCACAGATACGCAGTATTTT | CAISERTAPTDTQYF | . | TRBV10-3 | . | TRBJ2-3
TGTGCCAGCAGCTTCCCGTGGGGGGGGAGCTATGAGCAGTTCTTC | CASSFPWGGSYEQFF | . | TRBV5-6 | TRBD2 | TRBJ2-1
TGTGCCAGCAGTGACCTCGGAGGGTTGGGTGAAGCTTTCTTT | CASSDLGGLGEAFF | . | TRBV2 | . | TRBJ1-1
TGTGCCAGTAGTATAAAGGACAGTTACCCGGACACTGAAGCTTTCTTT | CASSIKDSYPDTEAFF | . | TRBV19 | . | TRBJ1-1
TGTGCCAGCGACAGTACAGGGCAGGTAGTCAATGAGCAGTTCTTC | CASDSTGQVVNEQFF | . | TRBV28 | . | TRBJ2-1
TGTGCCAGCAGCTCGGGGAACCAAGAGACCCAGTACTTC | CASSSGNQETQYF | . | TRBV7-6 | . | TRBJ2-5
TGTGCCAGCAGTGAACCGAAGGGGCGGAATCCACCCCTCCACTTT | CASSEPKGRNPPLHF | few | TRBV6-1 | . | TRBJ1-6
TGTGCCAGCAGTTGGGGACAGGCCTCGCACCAGCCCCAGCATTTT | CASSWGQASHQPQHF | . | TRBV28 | TRBD1 | TRBJ1-5
TGCGCCAGCAGCCAAGTGAGAACAGGGTGGAACTATGGCTACACCTTC | CASSQVRTGWNYGYTF | . | TRBV4-1 | . | TRBJ1-2
TGCAGCGTTGTGGGGGTGGGGGCCCCGAACACTGAAGCTTTCTTT | CSVVGVGAPNTEAFF | . | TRBV29-1 | . | TRBJ1-1
TGTGCCATTAGGCGGCAGGGTTACTACGAGCAGTACTTC | CAIRRQGYYEQYF | . | TRBV2 | . | TRBJ2-7
TGTGCCAGCTCACAGGGGACAGGGGGGCAGCCCCAGCATTTT | CASSQGTGGQPQHF | . | TRBV18 | TRBD1 | TRBJ1-5
TGTGCCAGCAGCCAAGAATCCTCTCGGACAGGGCGAAACATTCAGTACTTC | CASSQESSRTGRNIQYF | . | TRBV14 | TRBD1 | TRBJ2-4
TGTGCCAGTAGTATATCCCAGGTGAGGGAAGGTAATTCACCCCTCCACTTT | CASSISQVREGNSPLHF | . | TRBV19 | . | TRBJ1-6
TGTGCCAGCAGCCACCGGGACAGCTCCTACGAGCAGTACTTC | CASSHRDSSYEQYF | medium-sized | TRBV7-9 | TRBD1 | TRBJ2-7
TGTGCCAGCAGTGTCCGACATGTTAGCACAGATACGCAGTATTTT | CASSVRHVSTDTQYF | once | TRBV6-1 | . | TRBJ2-3
TGCGCCAGCAGCCCTGCCGGGAGACAGGGGTCCCAAACTGAAGCTTTCTTT | CASSPAGRQGSQTEAFF | . | TRBV5-1 | TRBD1 | TRBJ1-1
TGTGCCAGCAGTTTTAATGGACTAGGCACAGATACGCAGTATTTT | CASSFNGLGTDTQYF | . | TRBV28 | TRBD2 | TRBJ2-3
TGTGCCAGCAGCGCCGGGACAGCCTCCTACAATGAGCAGTTCTTC | CASSAGTASYNEQFF | few | TRBV2 | TRBD1 | TRBJ2-1
TGTGCCAGCAGCTTGGTAGGGGCCCGGGATGGCTACACCTTC | CASSLVGARDGYTF | few | TRBV5-4 | . | TRBJ1-2
TGTGCCAGCAGCTTCGGGACAGCTGCTAACGAGCAGTACTTC | CASSFGTAANEQYF | . | TRBV7-6 | TRBD1 | TRBJ2-7
TGTGCCAGCAGTCACGGAGGGGAGACCCAGTACTTC | CASSHGGETQYF | . | TRBV6-5 | . | TRBJ2-5
TGTGCCAGCAGTTACGCGGCGACAGGGTTACCCTACGAGCAGTACTTC | CASSYAATGLPYEQYF | . | TRBV6-5 | TRBD1 | TRBJ2-7
TGTGCCAGCTCACCCGGGAGGGGGCGGCGGCCCGCAGATACGCAGTATTTT | CASSPGRGRRPADTQYF | once | TRBV18 | . | TRBJ2-3
TGTGCCAGCAGCGATCGGACAGGGCCAGATACGCAGTATTTT | CASSDRTGPDTQYF | . | TRBV11-3 | TRBD1 | TRBJ2-3
TGTGCCAGCAGCCCCCCATCGGGGACAGGGGGCGAGCAGTACTTC | CASSPPSGTGGEQYF | . | TRBV5-4 | TRBD1 | TRBJ2-7
TGCGCCAGCAGCTTCCGGCCTAGCGGGGGAAGGTCGCTGGGGGGCTCCGAGCAGTACTTC | CASSFRPSGGRSLGGSEQYF | once | TRBV5-1 | TRBD2 | TRBJ2-7
TGTGCCAGCAGTCAAGACACCTACACTGAAGCTTTCTTT | CASSQDTYTEAFF | . | TRBV6-4 | . | TRBJ1-1
TGTGCCAGCAGTTCCGACAGGGGTAACTATGGCTACACCTTC | CASSSDRGNYGYTF | . | TRBV28 | TRBD1 | TRBJ1-2
TGCGCCAGCAGTCAAACCCACCGTTGGACAGTTTCCTACGAGCAGTACTTC | CASSQTHRWTVSYEQYF | once | TRBV23-1 | . | TRBJ2-7
TGTGCCAGCAGCGTAGTTGGGGGGGCCACAGATACGCAGTATTTT | CASSVVGGATDTQYF | . | TRBV9 | . | TRBJ2-3
TGTGCCAGCAGCGTAGTGTCGGCGGGTGGCTACACCTTC | CASSVVSAGGYTF | . | TRBV9 | . | TRBJ1-2
TGTGCCAGCAGCCAAGAAGATCAGGCAGGTGCAACCTACGAGCAGTACTTC | CASSQEDQAGATYEQYF | . | TRBV4-2 | . | TRBJ2-7
TGTGCCAGCAGCGTGGGACAGAGGACCGGGGAGCTGTTTTTT | CASSVGQRTGELFF | few | TRBV7-8 | TRBD1 | TRBJ2-2
TGTGCCAGCAGCTCCTATAAAAACACTGAAGCTTTCTTT | CASSSYKNTEAFF | . | TRBV5-8 | . | TRBJ1-1
TGCGCCAGCAGCTCAACCGGACAGGGGAGGGGCGAGCAGTACTTC | CASSSTGQGRGEQYF | . | TRBV5-1 | TRBD1 | TRBJ2-7
TGTGCCAGTAGGGGGACAGGAAGTAGCAATCAGCCCCAGCATTTT | CASRGTGSSNQPQHF | . | TRBV19 | TRBD1 | TRBJ1-5
TGTGCCACCAGCAGAGATTTGGCAGGGGGCTTAAATCAGCCCCAGCATTTT | CATSRDLAGGLNQPQHF | . | TRBV15 | TRBD1 | TRBJ1-5
TGTGCCAGCTCCGGCAGTGGCAGGGAAGAGACCCAGTACTTC | CASSGSGREETQYF | . | TRBV18 | . | TRBJ2-5
TGTGCCAGCAGTTTCAAGGACTATCGTGAGCAGTTCTTC | CASSFKDYREQFF | . | TRBV28 | . | TRBJ2-1
TGCGCCAGCAGCCGGACTAGCGGGGGGAACTACGAGCAGTACTTC | CASSRTSGGNYEQYF | . | TRBV5-1 | TRBD2 | TRBJ2-7
TGTGCCAGCAGCTTGGCGGGGGGTAGCGAGCAGTACTTC | CASSLAGGSEQYF | . | TRBV5-4 | TRBD2 | TRBJ2-7
TGTGCCAGCAGTTTAGGAGGGGCGAACACTGAAGCTTTCTTT | CASSLGGANTEAFF | . | TRBV27 | . | TRBJ1-1
TGTGCCATCAGTGACAGTCCCCAAGAGACCCAGTACTTC | CAISDSPQETQYF | . | TRBV10-3 | . | TRBJ2-5
TGTGCCAGCAGTTTTGAGGGTTTTGATGGCTACACCTTC | CASSFEGFDGYTF | . | TRBV28 | . | TRBJ1-2
TGTGCCAGCAGTGAATATAGACAGGGAAACTATGGCTACACCTTC | CASSEYRQGNYGYTF | . | TRBV6-1 | TRBD1 | TRBJ1-2
TGTGCCAGCAGCCCCGTTATATTCAAGTCTATCGACGAGCAGTACTTC | CASSPVIFKSIDEQYF | . | TRBV7-2 | . | TRBJ2-7
TGCAGCGTAGAAAACAGGGATGAGCAGTTCTTC | CSVENRDEQFF | . | TRBV29-1 | . | TRBJ2-1
TGTGCCAGCAGTACTAGAGCACCGGGACTAGCGAAGAGCTCCTACAATGAGCAGTTCTTC | CASSTRAPGLAKSSYNEQFF | . | TRBV28 | TRBD2 | TRBJ2-1
TGTGCCTGGGGGGGGGAGCGGGACACCGGGGAGCTGTTTTTT | CAWGGERDTGELFF | . | TRBV30 | TRBD2 | TRBJ2-2
TGTGCCAGCAGCTTAGGTCGGGACAGGGACCATGAGCAGTTCTTC | CASSLGRDRDHEQFF | . | TRBV7-6 | TRBD1 | TRBJ2-1